These 8 T cell receptor beta chains originate from one sample sequenced in a study of blood T cells in healthy people across ages (dated by TCRdb to between 2015 and 2016). The library was built by means of 5' RACE. Instrument used: Illumina HiSeq 2500. A second PCR of about 7 to 12 cycles was run with a J-beta primer mix and a sample-barcoded 5' primer. The public reads were run again by TCRdb, first through fastp at Q25 and then through MiXCR, and only productive beta chains were kept. All rows with the same CDR3 protein become a single entry with the most common DNA and genes. The sample records 1.4 million to 1.5 million distinct CDR3 sequences, 42% of which are singletons. The ten largest clonotypes hold 7% to 9.5% of the sample. Source material: blood. These TCRs come from a woman in her late teens or twenties in good health.

This clonotype has ten or more counts. This chain uses TRBV5-1 with TRBJ2-1, with D hard to call. The V end lost 4 bases, the J end lost 4 bases, and 9 bases lay between the germline ends. The CDR3 contains 13 residues. Germline V CDR1 and CDR2: SGHRS, YFSETQ. The CDR3 reads CASSPDGYNEQFF. CDR3 sequence (DNA): TGCGCCAGCAGCCCCGACGGTTACAATGAGCAGTTCTTC.

The chain joins TRBV12-3 or TRBV12-4 to TRBJ2-1; the D gene is possibly TRBD2 (5 bases). The CDR3 loop spans 12 amino acids. V was shortened by 6 bases and J by 6 bases, with 9 bases between the two germline ends. CDR3 sequence reads: CASSWTPNEQFF. CDR3 nucleotides: TGTGCCAGCAGCTGGACTCCCAATGAGCAGTTCTTC.

Only a few counts were recorded for this clonotype. The chain links TRBV9 to TRBJ2-7, with 11 bases fitting TRBD2. CDR1 is SGDLS and CDR2 is YYNGEE in the germline V gene. This CDR3 is built from 16 residues. Trimming at V came to 3 bases and at J to 6 bases, leaving 11 bases not matched to a gene. The CDR3 sequence is CASSALGTSGSGEQYF. CDR3 coding DNA: TGTGCCAGCAGCGCGTTAGGGACTAGCGGATCTGGCGAGCAGTACTTC. The whole variable domain, filled in from reference TRBV9 and TRBJ2-7, reads DSGVTQTPKHLITATGQRVTLRCSPRSGDLSVYWYQQSLDQGLQFLIQYYNGEERAKGNILERFSAQQFPDLHSELNLSSLELGDSALYFCASSALGTSGSGEQYFGPGTRLTVT.

The chain is built from TRBV29-1 and TRBJ2-1; tentatively, D is TRBD1 (6 bases). Germline-derived CDR1 and CDR2 are SQVTM and ANQGSEA. V lost 8 bases, J lost 3 bases, and 20 bases lay in between. The CDR3 loop spans 15 amino acids. The CDR3 nucleotides are TGCAGCTTGACCGCCCGGGACACCATCTACAATGAGCAGTTCTTC. Its protein is CSLTARDTIYNEQFF.

This clonotype showed up many times. The rearrangement joins TRBV7-2 to TRBJ2-5, with D perhaps assigned TRBD1 or TRBD2 (6 bases each). Germline CDR1 reads SGHTA; CDR2 reads FQGNSA. The ends were cut back, 2 bases at V and 4 bases at J, with 20 bases in the middle. CDR3 size: 17 residues. The CDR3 bases are TGTGCCAGCAGCTTAACACAGGGCGGGGCGGGTCGAGAGACCCAGTACTTC. Its protein product is CASSLTQGGAGRETQYF. The whole variable domain, filled in from reference TRBV7-2 and TRBJ2-5, reads GAGVSQSPSNKVTEKGKDVELRCDPISGHTALYWYRQSLGQGLEFLIYFQGNSAPDKSGLPSDRFSAERTGGSVSTLTIQRTQQEDSAVYLCASSLTQGGAGRETQYFGPGTRLLVL.

This chain uses TRBV25-1 with TRBJ1-2; D is unclear. Germline loops: CDR1 MGHDK, CDR2 SYGVNS. The CDR3 is 16 amino acids. V was shortened by 3 bases and J by 7 bases, with 21 bases between the two germline ends. The CDR3 nucleotides read TGTGCCAGCAGTGAGACCTCCCCACGGCGGTTCTCTGGCTACACCTTC. Amino acids: CASSETSPRRFSGYTF.

The genes are TRBV20-1 and TRBJ2-1; tentatively, D is TRBD2 (7 bases). V lost 0 bases and J 8 bases, leaving 23 bases between the germline ends. The CDR3 loop spans 17 amino acids. Germline V lookup: CDR1 DFQATT, CDR2 SNEGSKA (reference sequence). The DNA for the CDR3 is TGCAGTGCTAGAGATCCCGGCGGGGGCCGTGGGTCCGATGAGCAGTTCTTC. Its protein product is CSARDPGGGRGSDEQFF.

This clonotype was seen repeatedly, ten times or more. This rearrangement joins TRBV12-3 or TRBV12-4 to TRBJ1-2, with TRBD1 matching 9 bases. This CDR3 has 14 amino acids. V lost 5 bases and J lost 2; bases outside the gene matches: 3. CDR3 DNA: TGTGCCAGCAGTCCGGGACAGGGAAACTATGGCTACACCTTC. It specifies CASSPGQGNYGYTF.